This TCR beta chain is drawn from a study of cytomegalovirus exposure and HLA in healthy donors. The CDR3 length is 18 residues. Trimming cost V 0 bases and J 8 bases; bases outside gene matches: 17. CDR1 and CDR2 (germline): SGHRS, YFSETQ. The PCR made use of 60 Vbeta and 13 Jbeta primers. TCRdb's copy holds only in-frame clones and misses some; the assay was immunoSEQ multiplex PCR. The sample includes roughly 120,000 clones, approximately 69% of them seen just once. This TCR came from a woman aged 40 to 50 in good health and CMV-seropositive. The V call is TRBV5-1, the J call TRBJ2-1, with 7 bases lining up with TRBD1. Sample: PBMCs. The CDR3 loop reads CASSLERGLARMTDEQFF. DNA for the CDR3: TGCGCCAGCAGCTTGGAGAGGGGGCTAGCAAGGATGACGGATGAGCAGTTCTTC.